Presented here are 15 T cell receptor beta chains from one specimen sequenced in a study of human T cells and chemical hapten exposure. TCRdb re-called the RACE reads through MiXCR, storing one row per CDR3 protein. Here the sample spans 300,000 to 450,000 distinct CDR3 sequences, 4.5% to 6% being singletons. Time point described: pre-sensitization, week 0. Treatment reported: therapeutic diphenylcyclopropenone sensitization with weekly scalp DPC. Sequencing was performed on whole blood, taken in connection with sensitization to the hapten diphenylcyclopropenone (DPC). The receptors here all came from a woman aged 50 to 60 with alopecia areata. Some clones in this sample may be carry-over from other donors' samples.

In this sample, this clonotype turned up many times. The chain couples TRBV27 to TRBJ1-3, with D possibly matching TRBD1 (6 bases). Germline V gene sequence: CDR1 MNHEY, CDR2 SMNVEV (reference sequence). The germline V and J ends were trimmed by 5 bases and 4 bases, with 15 bases remaining between them. This CDR3 is built from 15 residues. The DNA for the CDR3 is TGTGCCAGCAGTCCCACGGCAGGGGTCGGAAACACCATATATTTT. Residues: CASSPTAGVGNTIYF.

This clonotype turned up a few times. The V gene is TRBV3-1, the J gene TRBJ1-1; D not certain. Germline-derived CDR1 and CDR2 are LGHDT and YNNKEL (reference sequence). This CDR3 is 13 amino acids long. V was pared by 2 bases and J by 2 bases, with 6 bases between. In DNA form, the CDR3 reads TGTGCCAGCAGCCAAAACGGTAACACTGAAGCTTTCTTT. It yields the protein CASSQNGNTEAFF.

This clonotype came up a few times. V and J are TRBV7-6 and TRBJ2-4; TRBD1 aligns across 7 bases. V lost 1 base, J lost 6 bases, and 0 bases stayed unmatched. This CDR3 has 13 residues. Germline CDR1 reads SGHVS; CDR2 reads FNYEAQ. CDR3 sequence reads: CASSLGDRNIQYF. CDR3 bases: TGTGCCAGCAGCTTAGGGGACAGAAACATTCAGTACTTC. Drawing the rest from reference TRBV7-6 and TRBJ2-4, the complete variable domain is GAGVSQSPRYKVTKRGQDVALRCDPISGHVSLYWYRQALGQGPEFLTYFNYEAQQDKSGLPNDRFSAERPEGSISTLTIQRTEQRDSAMYRCASSLGDRNIQYFGAGTRLSVL.

This clonotype was observed at least ten times. One junction end does not reproduce the germline sequence, and a read error may be involved. This rearrangement joins TRBV12-3 or TRBV12-4 to TRBJ1-4, with D uncertain. This CDR3 spans 11 amino acids. The CDR3, as DNA: TGTGCCAGCAGCTTAGGTGAAAAACTGTTTTTT. It encodes CASSLGEKLFF.

This clonotype has ten or more counts. The junction and the germline gene differ at one end; a read error may be behind it. The chain combines TRBV5-1 with TRBJ2-7; D is undetermined. The CDR3 is made up of 12 amino acids. Germline values: CDR1 SGHRS, CDR2 YFSETQ. The CDR3 coding sequence is TGTGCCAGCAGTTTCAGCTCCTACGAGCAGTACTTC. The encoded protein is CASSFSSYEQYF. Combining the CDR3 with reference TRBV5-1 and TRBJ2-7 gives the whole variable domain KAGVTQTPRYLIKTRGQQVTLSCSPISGHRSVSWYQQTPGQGLQFLFEYFSETQRNKGNFPGRFSGRQFSNSRSEMNVSTLELGDSALYLCASSFSSYEQYFGPGTRLTVT.

This clonotype appeared a few times. V usage is TRBV28 and J usage is TRBJ1-4; 9 nucleotides agree with TRBD1. This CDR3 contains 15 residues. CDR1 is MDHEN, CDR2 SYDVKM, per germline. V lost 2 bases to trimming and J lost 6 bases; unmatched junction nucleotides: 4. The DNA for the CDR3 is TGTGCCAGCAGTTTAATGGGACAGGGTCATGAAAAACTGTTTTTT. It specifies CASSLMGQGHEKLFF. The full variable domain, in which reference TRBV28 and TRBJ1-4 provide the parts outside the CDR3, is DVKVTQSSRYLVKRTGEKVFLECVQDMDHENMFWYRQDPGLGLRLIYFSYDVKMKEKGDIPEGYSVSREKKERFSLILESASTNQTSMYLCASSLMGQGHEKLFFGSGTQLSVL.

This clonotype was seen only a few times. The V and J genes are TRBV28 and TRBJ2-7; 9 bases align to TRBD1. V lost 1 base, J lost 3 bases, and 7 bases stayed unmatched. Germline V gene sequence: CDR1 MDHEN, CDR2 SYDVKM. The CDR3 spans 16 residues. The CDR3: CASSLLPGQGDYEQYF. The CDR3 coding sequence is TGTGCCAGCAGTTTATTACCGGGACAGGGAGACTACGAGCAGTACTTC.

The sample holds many counts of this clonotype. The chain employs TRBV4-1 and TRBJ2-1; D is possibly TRBD1 or TRBD2 (5 bases each). With 4 bases removed from V and 3 bases from J, the gap between germline ends came to 10 bases. This CDR3 is built from 14 residues. Germline assignment: CDR1 MGHRA and CDR2 YSYEKL. For the CDR3, the DNA is TGCGCCAGCAGCCCCGTGGGGGTCTACAATGAGCAGTTCTTC. Translated: CASSPVGVYNEQFF.

This clonotype was counted ten times or more. The chain recombines TRBV20-1 with TRBJ1-6; no clear D. Trimming left V 0 bases short and J 0 bases short, with 12 bases between. Germline values: CDR1 DFQATT, CDR2 SNEGSKA (reference sequence). The CDR3 loop spans 17 amino acids. CDR3: CSARDREGSSYNSPLHF. CDR3 in DNA: TGCAGTGCTAGAGATCGCGAAGGGAGCTCCTATAATTCACCCCTCCACTTT.

This clonotype showed up just a few times. This chain joins TRBV29-1 and TRBJ1-2, with 8 bases aligning to TRBD1. CDR3 size: 13 residues. J was trimmed by 4 bases and V by 7 bases; bases with no gene match: 8. From germline, CDR1 is SQVTM and CDR2 ANQGSEA. The CDR3 protein is CSAKTGASYGYTF. The DNA for the CDR3 is TGCAGCGCCAAGACAGGGGCGAGCTATGGCTACACCTTC.

This clonotype was seen repeatedly, ten times or more. The chain links TRBV7-2 to TRBJ1-5; D is perhaps TRBD1 (5 bases). The CDR3 loop spans 15 amino acids. V was trimmed by 5 bases and J by 3 bases, leaving 14 bases between them. The germline gives CDR1 SGHTA, CDR2 FQGNSA. CDR3 amino acids: CASSPVGANNQPQHF. In DNA, the CDR3 is TGTGCCAGCAGCCCTGTAGGGGCAAACAATCAGCCCCAGCATTTT. The entire variable domain, with the rest obtained from reference TRBV7-2 and TRBJ1-5, is as follows: GAGVSQSPSNKVTEKGKDVELRCDPISGHTALYWYRQSLGQGLEFLIYFQGNSAPDKSGLPSDRFSAERTGGSVSTLTIQRTQQEDSAVYLCASSPVGANNQPQHFGDGTRLSIL.

This clonotype was detected only a few times. The gene calls are TRBV5-1 and TRBJ2-3; D is unresolved. The CDR3 is made up of 14 amino acids. CDR1 and CDR2 (germline): SGHRS, YFSETQ. The ends were cut back, 0 bases at V and 10 bases at J, with 15 bases in the middle. CDR3 in amino acids: CASSLAVARRAQYF. Here the CDR3 DNA reads TGCGCCAGCAGCTTGGCCGTGGCTCGACGCGCGCAGTATTTT. The full variable domain, its missing parts supplied by reference TRBV5-1 and TRBJ2-3, is KAGVTQTPRYLIKTRGQQVTLSCSPISGHRSVSWYQQTPGQGLQFLFEYFSETQRNKGNFPGRFSGRQFSNSRSEMNVSTLELGDSALYLCASSLAVARRAQYFGPGTRLTVL.

This clonotype turned up a few times. This chain links TRBV6-1 with TRBJ1-2; 8 bases are shared with TRBD1. The CDR3 sequence is 14 residues long. Per germline, CDR1 MNHNS and CDR2 SASEGT. The trim removed 6 bases at V and 2 bases at J, leaving 5 bases unmatched. The DNA for the CDR3 is TGTGCCAGCAGGGAAAACAGGGGGAACTATGGCTACACCTTC. As protein: CASRENRGNYGYTF.

The chain combines TRBV7-8 with TRBJ1-1; D not certain. Germline CDR1 reads SGHVS; CDR2 reads FQNEAQ. CDR3 length: 13 residues. Trimming cost V 8 bases and J 1 base, with 11 bases left between them. The CDR3: CASAVGRNTEAFF. CDR3 coding DNA: TGTGCCAGCGCGGTAGGCAGGAACACTGAAGCTTTCTTT.

The chain is built from TRBV30 and TRBJ2-6; TRBD2 agrees at 8 bases. Per germline, CDR1 GTSNPN and CDR2 SVGIG (reference sequence). This CDR3 has 17 amino acids. The junction had 10 bases not matched to a gene; V was cut back by 6 bases and J by 0 bases. This CDR3 is CACSGTSHYSGANVLTF. As DNA, the CDR3 is TGTGCCTGCTCCGGGACTAGTCACTACTCTGGGGCCAACGTCCTGACTTTC.